These 28 T cell receptor beta chains originate from one sample sequenced in a study of cytomegalovirus exposure and HLA in healthy donors. Generated by immunoSEQ multiplex PCR, the TCRdb table keeps only in-frame clones and is missing some. The sample lists approximately 170,000 clones; roughly 80% were seen once. What was sequenced was PBMCs. These receptors came from a man aged 25 to 40 in good health and CMV-seropositive.

The genes are TRBV12-2 and TRBJ2-5; the listed D gene, TRBD2, was not tested against the DNA. TRBV12-2 is noted as a pseudogene. The CDR3 sequence is 11 residues long. CDR3 region: CASPGEETQYF. CDR3 coding DNA: TGTGCAAGTCCGGGGGAAGAGACCCAGTACTTC.

The CDR3 is CASSPASSGNTIYF. The CDR3 nucleotides read TGTGCCAGCTCACCGGCAAGCTCTGGAAACACCATATATTTT. The V and J genes are TRBV18 and TRBJ1-3; unclear D gene. The CDR3 length is 14 residues. CDR1 KGHSH and CDR2 LQKENI come from the germline V gene. V was shortened by 3 bases and J by 0 bases, with 6 bases between the two germline ends.

The chain uses TRBV7-9 and TRBJ2-5, with 7 bases that match TRBD1. Germline trimming cut 5 bases from V and 0 bases from J; bases unmatched to any gene: 9. The CDR3 runs 16 residues. Germline V gene sequence: CDR1 SEHNR, CDR2 FQNEAQ (reference sequence). The DNA of the CDR3 is TGTGCCAGCAGCCCACGGGACAGAGTTAACCAAGAGACCCAGTACTTC. Translation: CASSPRDRVNQETQYF.

Here the CDR3 reads CASSLEPSAGEGDTQYF. DNA for the CDR3: TGCGCCAGCAGCTTGGAACCCTCAGCGGGGGAAGGGGATACGCAGTATTTT. The V call is TRBV5-1, the J call TRBJ2-3; 8 positions match TRBD2. V lost 0 bases, J lost 6 bases, and 12 bases stayed unmatched. CDR3 size: 17 residues. CDR1 and CDR2 (germline): SGHRS, YFSETQ.

V is TRBV19 and J is TRBJ1-5, with D perhaps TRBD1 (6 bases). Trimming took 3 bases from V and 4 from J, leaving 16 bases between them. The CDR3 is made up of 16 amino acids. Looked up from germline, CDR1 is LNHDA and CDR2 is SQIVND (reference sequence). CDR3: CASSIPWQGQNQPQHF. The CDR3 DNA sequence: TGTGCCAGTAGTATCCCCTGGCAGGGACAAAATCAGCCCCAGCATTTT.

This chain uses TRBV5-1 with TRBJ2-7; 12 nucleotides agree with TRBD2. Trimming at V came to 0 bases and at J to 2 bases, leaving 9 bases not matched to a gene. Germline V gene lookup returns CDR1 SGHRS and CDR2 YFSETQ. This CDR3 spans 18 amino acids. CDR3 loop: CASSLAPSGGEGAYEQYF. The CDR3 DNA is TGCGCCAGCAGCTTGGCCCCTAGCGGGGGGGAAGGGGCCTACGAGCAGTACTTC.

The chain is built from TRBV4-1 and TRBJ1-3, with D possibly TRBD1 on 5 matching bases. This CDR3 has 15 amino acids. The germline V gene encodes CDR1 MGHRA and CDR2 YSYEKL. Trimming took off 4 bases at V and 3 bases at J, with 13 bases between the two ends. The CDR3 bases are TGCGCCAGCAGCCCTGCTTGGGGGGGTGGAAACACCATATATTTT. It encodes CASSPAWGGGNTIYF.

This chain links TRBV18 with TRBJ1-1, with 10 nucleotides matching TRBD1. CDR3 length: 15 residues. CDR1 is KGHSH and CDR2 is LQKENI in the germline V gene. V gave up 2 bases and J gave up 5 bases; unmatched junction bases: 5. The CDR3: CASSPRDRGGTEAFF. CDR3 nucleotide sequence: TGTGCCAGCTCACCAAGGGACAGGGGTGGGACTGAAGCTTTCTTT.

As to this clone: Sequence at one end of the junction differs from germline and may be a read error. The V and J genes are TRBV7-7 and TRBJ1-1; D gene unclear. This CDR3 spans 13 amino acids. CDR1 SSHAT and CDR2 FNYEAQ come from the germline V gene (reference sequence). CDR3 amino acids: CASSPTTNTEAFF. Written as DNA, the CDR3 is TGTGCTAGCAGCCCCACAACGAACACTGAAGCTTTCTTT.

This sequence joins TRBV18 and TRBJ2-1, with TRBD1 matching over 9 bases. CDR1 and CDR2 from the germline V gene are KGHSH and LQKENI. The V segment lost 10 bases and the J segment 9 bases; nucleotides outside the gene matches: 10. This CDR3 comprises 13 residues. CDR3 bases: TGTGCCACCAAGACAGGGGGAGGCACTGAGCAGTTCTTC. Translating gives CATKTGGGTEQFF.

Regarding this clone: The same CDR3 arises from other DNA sequences in this sample as well. The chain is built from TRBV30 and TRBJ2-1; 7 positions match TRBD1. V dropped 1 base and J dropped 0; count of bases not matched to a gene: 3. CDR1 and CDR2 from the germline V gene are GTSNPN and SVGIG (reference sequence). The CDR3 totals 15 residues. CDR3 protein: CAWSDRGPSYNEQFF. DNA for the CDR3: TGTGCCTGGAGTGATAGGGGGCCCTCCTACAATGAGCAGTTCTTC.

This clone has only one observation. The V call is TRBV19, the J call TRBJ2-6, with D tentatively TRBD2 (7 bases). This CDR3 spans 18 amino acids. Per the germline V gene, CDR1 is LNHDA and CDR2 is SQIVND (reference sequence). Trimming removed 5 bases at V and 0 bases at J, with 17 bases between. The CDR3: CASSDEGGVFSGANVLTF. CDR3 DNA: TGTGCCAGTAGTGATGAAGGGGGGGTATTCTCTGGGGCCAACGTCCTGACTTTC.

The gene calls are TRBV9 and TRBJ2-7, with 8 bases that match TRBD2. The CDR3 has 13 residues. Germline-derived CDR1 and CDR2 are SGDLS and YYNGEE. J gave up 7 bases and V 0 bases, and 3 bases lay outside the gene matches. CDR3 nucleotide sequence: TGTGCCAGCAGCGTAGGAGTAGCGGGGGAGCAGTACTTC. As protein: CASSVGVAGEQYF. Looking up the rest from reference TRBV9 and TRBJ2-7 gives the full variable domain: DSGVTQTPKHLITATGQRVTLRCSPRSGDLSVYWYQQSLDQGLQFLIQYYNGEERAKGNILERFSAQQFPDLHSELNLSSLELGDSALYFCASSVGVAGEQYFGPGTRLTVT.

The V call is TRBV15, the J call TRBJ2-1, with 10 bases identical to TRBD2. This CDR3 region has 15 residues. Trimming cost V 5 bases and J 3 bases; bases outside gene matches: 4. Germline V gene data show CDR1 as LNHNV and CDR2 as YYDKDF (reference sequence). The CDR3 spells CATSSSGGDYNEQFF. For the CDR3, the DNA is TGTGCCACCAGCTCCAGCGGGGGGGACTACAATGAGCAGTTCTTC.

In this sample, this clone turned up a few times. The V and J genes are TRBV5-1 and TRBJ2-7; perhaps TRBD1 as D (5 bases). Germline V lookup: CDR1 SGHRS, CDR2 YFSETQ. V was clipped by 0 bases and J by 5 bases, with 12 bases between them. This CDR3 comprises 14 residues. The CDR3 region has the DNA TGCGCCAGCAGCTTGGCTCAACAGGAAAACGAGCAGTACTTC. Its translation is CASSLAQQENEQYF.

The chain employs TRBV10-3 and TRBJ2-6; TRBD1 is a possible D gene (5 bases). Germline-derived CDR1 and CDR2 are ENHRY and SYGVKD. V was cut by 0 bases and J by 4 bases, with 13 bases left in between. The CDR3 spans 17 residues. CDR3 DNA sequence: TGTGCCATCAGTGAGTCTATGGGGCCGTCCGGGGCCAACGTCCTGACTTTC. Amino acids: CAISESMGPSGANVLTF.

This clone showed up just once. V gene TRBV2 combines with J gene TRBJ1-6, with 7 bases identical to TRBD1. The CDR3 loop spans 14 amino acids. V was clipped by 3 bases and J by 8 bases; unmatched bases: 4. The V gene's germline CDR1 is SNHLY and CDR2 FYNNEI. Here the CDR3 DNA reads TGTGCCAGCAGTGACGGGACAGCCGATTCACCCCTCCACTTT. Translation gives CASSDGTADSPLHF.

The V and J genes are TRBV7-2 and TRBJ2-7; 10 nucleotides match TRBD1. This CDR3 comprises 16 residues. Germline assignment: CDR1 SGHTA and CDR2 FQGNSA. V dropped 2 bases and J dropped 4; count of bases not matched to a gene: 8. The DNA for the CDR3 is TGTGCCAGCAGCTTACCCCCCGGGACAGGGGCTTACGAGCAGTACTTC. It encodes CASSLPPGTGAYEQYF.

This clone was counted once. This sequence joins TRBV11-1 and TRBJ2-1; TRBD1 is a possible D gene (5 bases). This CDR3 has 11 residues. CDR1 and CDR2 from the germline V gene are SGHAT and FQDESV (reference sequence). The V end lost 7 bases, the J end lost 8 bases, and 9 bases lay between the germline ends. CDR3: CASNKGYEQFF. The CDR3 DNA sequence: TGTGCCAGCAATAAGGGGTATGAGCAGTTCTTC.

The CDR3: CASSGRTSADTQYF. The CDR3 DNA is TGTGCCAGCAGTGGTAGAACTAGCGCAGATACGCAGTATTTT. The chain has TRBV25-1 and TRBJ2-3, with 7 bases lining up with TRBD2. The CDR3 spans 14 residues. Trimming took 4 bases from V and 4 from J; bases not matched to a gene: 5. CDR1 MGHDK and CDR2 SYGVNS come from the germline V gene.

This rearrangement joins TRBV4-3 to TRBJ1-2; 8 bases match TRBD1. The CDR3 has 15 residues. Germline assignment: CDR1 LGHNA and CDR2 YSLEER. The trim removed 3 bases at V and 5 bases at J, leaving 8 bases unmatched. This CDR3 is CASSHKQGVLYGYTF. In nucleotides, the CDR3 is TGCGCCAGCAGCCATAAACAGGGGGTTCTTTATGGCTACACCTTC.

The gene calls are TRBV4-3 and TRBJ1-4; D is unclear. The CDR3 contains 14 residues. Germline lookup yields CDR1 LGHNA and CDR2 YSLEER. V was shortened by 0 bases and J by 10 bases, with 12 bases between the two germline ends. The CDR3 here is CASSQDWADGKLFF. The CDR3 coding sequence is TGCGCCAGCAGCCAAGATTGGGCCGACGGAAAACTGTTTTTT.

The genes are TRBV18 and TRBJ1-2; D remains ambiguous. The ends were cut back, 1 base at V and 5 bases at J, with 8 bases in the middle. The CDR3 consists of 13 residues. Germline V gives CDR1 KGHSH, CDR2 LQKENI. Here the CDR3 reads CASSPRGQYGYTF. The CDR3 DNA reads as TGTGCCAGCTCACCACGCGGGCAGTATGGCTACACCTTC.

This clone is a singleton in its sample. The chain is built from TRBV30 and TRBJ2-3; 12 nucleotides match TRBD2. The ends lost 2 bases at V and 4 bases at J; junction bases unmatched: 4. The V gene's germline CDR1 is GTSNPN and CDR2 SVGIG (reference sequence). The CDR3 is 15 residues long. CDR3: CAWSRTSGASDTQYF. Written as DNA, the CDR3 is TGTGCCTGGAGTCGGACTAGCGGGGCTTCAGATACGCAGTATTTT.

The V and J genes are TRBV29-1 and TRBJ2-5, with TRBD2 identical over 9 bases. V trimming: 5 bases; J trimming: 4 bases; junction bases outside the gene matches: 2. The CDR3 is 12 amino acids. The V gene's germline CDR1 is SQVTM and CDR2 ANQGSEA. CDR3 sequence reads: CSVQAGGETQYF. The CDR3 coding sequence is TGCAGCGTTCAAGCGGGGGGAGAGACCCAGTACTTC.

J is TRBJ2-7 and V is TRBV18; 11 bases are a match to TRBD2. Germline CDR1 and CDR2: KGHSH and LQKENI. This CDR3 has 16 amino acids. V shed 4 bases and J 2 bases; nucleotides not matched to a gene: 7. Here the CDR3 DNA reads TGTGCCAGCTCACTACTCCCGGGACTAGCGGCCTACGAGCAGTACTTC. It translates to CASSLLPGLAAYEQYF.

The chain is built from TRBV6-5 and TRBJ1-1, with D possibly being TRBD1 (6 bases). Trimming cost V 0 bases and J 1 base, with 9 bases left between them. Per the germline V gene, CDR1 is MNHEY and CDR2 is SVGAGI. The CDR3 runs 15 residues. CDR3 sequence reads: CASSYSPGENTEAFF. CDR3 coding DNA: TGTGCCAGCAGTTACTCGCCAGGGGAGAACACTGAAGCTTTCTTT.

The J gene is TRBJ2-2, the V gene TRBV11-3, with 9 bases fitting TRBD1. The CDR3 has 16 amino acids. The junction had 8 bases not matched to a gene; V was cut back by 5 bases and J by 4 bases. The germline V gene encodes CDR1 SGHNT and CDR2 YENEEA. In DNA, the CDR3 is TGTGCCAGCAGCCCCGGGACAGGGACGGGCACCGGGGAGCTGTTTTTT. It is translated as CASSPGTGTGTGELFF.